This is a list of T cell receptor beta chains from one sample in a study of T cell responses to AZD1222 COVID-19 vaccine. Only in-frame clones appear in the TCRdb table, and some are missing; sequencing was by immunoSEQ multiplex PCR. The sample shows roughly 20,000 clones, approximately 86% of them seen only once. The sequenced sample was peripheral blood, obtained on day 0 of AZD1222 vaccination. Receptors originate from an adult in good health. CDR3s include the opening cysteine and the closing phenylalanine or tryptophan. Each record gives: J gene, D gene, clone size, V gene, CDR3 protein, CDR3 DNA. A D gene is named only where the DNA matches it firmly. Only some rows state a clone size, as once, few, many or a class for expanded clones.

j_gene: TRBJ1-2
d_gene: NA
abundance: NA
v_gene: TRBV27
CDR3aa: CASSPQGGYGYTF
CDR3nt: TGTGCCAGCAGTCCTCAGGGAGGCTATGGCTACACCTTC

j_gene: TRBJ2-7
d_gene: NA
abundance: NA
v_gene: TRBV30
CDR3aa: CAWSYSHEQYF
CDR3nt: TGTGCCTGGAGTTACTCCCACGAGCAGTACTTC

j_gene: TRBJ2-2
d_gene: NA
abundance: NA
v_gene: TRBV10-3
CDR3aa: CAISEGGSLAPITGELFF
CDR3nt: TGTGCCATCAGTGAGGGGGGCTCACTGGCACCCATCACCGGGGAGCTGTTTTTT

j_gene: TRBJ2-7
d_gene: NA
abundance: once
v_gene: TRBV5-8
CDR3aa: CASSLLNEQYF
CDR3nt: TGTGCCAGCAGCTTACTCAACGAGCAGTACTTC

j_gene: TRBJ1-3
d_gene: NA
abundance: NA
v_gene: TRBV4-3
CDR3aa: CASSQEPSSGNTIYF
CDR3nt: TGCGCCAGCAGCCAAGAACCCTCCTCTGGAAACACCATATATTTT

j_gene: TRBJ2-5
d_gene: TRBD2
abundance: NA
v_gene: TRBV11-2
CDR3aa: CASSQGTSGHQETQYF
CDR3nt: TGTGCCAGCAGCCAAGGGACTAGCGGCCACCAAGAGACCCAGTACTTC

j_gene: TRBJ2-5
d_gene: TRBD2
abundance: NA
v_gene: TRBV7-6
CDR3aa: CASSLSGLADQETQYF
CDR3nt: TGTGCCAGCAGCTTATCGGGACTAGCGGACCAAGAGACCCAGTACTTC

j_gene: TRBJ2-3
d_gene: NA
abundance: NA
v_gene: TRBV7-3
CDR3aa: CASSPGTDTQYF
CDR3nt: TGTGCCAGCAGCCCAGGCACAGATACGCAGTATTTT

j_gene: TRBJ2-3
d_gene: TRBD1
abundance: NA
v_gene: TRBV6-4
CDR3aa: CASSDNRGGTDTQYF
CDR3nt: TGTGCCAGCAGTGACAACAGGGGGGGCACAGATACGCAGTATTTT

j_gene: TRBJ2-1
d_gene: NA
abundance: NA
v_gene: TRBV4-3
CDR3aa: CASSQEASFYNEQFF
CDR3nt: TGCGCCAGCAGCCAAGAAGCTAGTTTCTACAATGAGCAGTTCTTC

j_gene: TRBJ2-1
d_gene: NA
abundance: NA
v_gene: TRBV18
CDR3aa: CASSPDTGFSYNEQFF
CDR3nt: TGTGCCAGCTCACCCGATACAGGTTTTTCCTACAATGAGCAGTTCTTC

j_gene: TRBJ1-6
d_gene: TRBD1
abundance: NA
v_gene: TRBV7-2
CDR3aa: CASSRSRDRNSPLHF
CDR3nt: TGTGCCAGCAGCAGATCGAGGGACAGAAATTCACCCCTCCACTTT

j_gene: TRBJ2-1
d_gene: TRBD2
abundance: NA
v_gene: TRBV28
CDR3aa: CASSLSLAGGNEQFF
CDR3nt: TGTGCCAGCAGTTTAAGCCTAGCGGGAGGCAATGAGCAGTTCTTC

j_gene: TRBJ2-7
d_gene: TRBD2
abundance: NA
v_gene: TRBV18
CDR3aa: CASSPALAGVDEQYF
CDR3nt: TGTGCCAGCTCACCAGCCCTAGCGGGAGTGGATGAGCAGTACTTC

j_gene: TRBJ2-7
d_gene: NA
abundance: NA
v_gene: TRBV7-9
CDR3aa: CASSQGGREQYF
CDR3nt: TGTGCCAGCAGCCAGGGGGGGCGGGAGCAGTACTTC

j_gene: TRBJ2-1
d_gene: NA
abundance: NA
v_gene: TRBV5-4
CDR3aa: CASSFPGAQRDEQFF
CDR3nt: TGTGCCAGCAGCTTCCCTGGAGCCCAAAGGGATGAGCAGTTCTTC

j_gene: TRBJ2-1
d_gene: NA
abundance: NA
v_gene: TRBV7-9
CDR3aa: CASSLGGLDEQFF
CDR3nt: TGTGCCAGCAGCTTAGGAGGGCTAGATGAGCAGTTCTTC

j_gene: TRBJ1-1
d_gene: NA
abundance: NA
v_gene: TRBV5-1
CDR3aa: CASSSGGVSTEAFF
CDR3nt: TGCGCCAGCAGCTCGGGCGGGGTATCCACTGAAGCTTTCTTT

j_gene: TRBJ1-4
d_gene: NA
abundance: NA
v_gene: TRBV28
CDR3aa: CASSPPAGGYTNEKLFF
CDR3nt: TGTGCCAGCAGCCCTCCCGCAGGAGGTTACACTAATGAAAAACTGTTTTTT

j_gene: TRBJ2-2
d_gene: NA
abundance: NA
v_gene: TRBV7-8
CDR3aa: CASSPARGGVVDVRTGELFF
CDR3nt: TGTGCCAGCAGCCCGGCCCGTGGTGGGGTCGTGGATGTTCGCACCGGGGAGCTGTTTTTT

j_gene: TRBJ2-7
d_gene: TRBD1
abundance: NA
v_gene: TRBV19
CDR3aa: CASSLGQGSYEQYF
CDR3nt: TGTGCCAGTAGTCTGGGACAGGGATCCTACGAGCAGTACTTC

j_gene: TRBJ1-1
d_gene: TRBD1
abundance: NA
v_gene: TRBV20-1
CDR3aa: CSAREQGNAFF
CDR3nt: TGCAGTGCAAGAGAACAGGGGAACGCTTTCTTT

j_gene: TRBJ1-1
d_gene: TRBD1
abundance: NA
v_gene: TRBV27
CDR3aa: CASRAVRGRGYEAFF
CDR3nt: TGTGCCAGCAGAGCCGTCAGGGGGCGCGGGTATGAAGCTTTCTTT

j_gene: TRBJ2-5
d_gene: TRBD2
abundance: NA
v_gene: TRBV20-1
CDR3aa: CSASGDSGDQETQYF
CDR3nt: TGCAGTGCTAGTGGTGATAGCGGGGACCAAGAGACCCAGTACTTC

j_gene: TRBJ1-2
d_gene: NA
abundance: once
v_gene: TRBV29-1
CDR3aa: CSVGTTGGYTF
CDR3nt: TGCAGCGTAGGGACCACGGGGGGCTACACCTTC

j_gene: TRBJ2-7
d_gene: NA
abundance: NA
v_gene: TRBV18
CDR3aa: CASSPSFRDYEQYF
CDR3nt: TGTGCCAGCTCACCATCCTTCAGGGATTACGAGCAGTACTTC

j_gene: TRBJ2-7
d_gene: TRBD1
abundance: NA
v_gene: TRBV11-1
CDR3aa: CASSFSGGRGQYF
CDR3nt: TGTGCCAGCAGCTTCTCAGGGGGCAGGGGGCAGTACTTC

j_gene: TRBJ2-3
d_gene: NA
abundance: NA
v_gene: TRBV5-1
CDR3aa: CASSFGGASTDTQYF
CDR3nt: TGCGCCAGCAGCTTCGGCGGAGCTAGCACAGATACGCAGTATTTT

j_gene: TRBJ1-3
d_gene: NA
abundance: NA
v_gene: TRBV7-2
CDR3aa: CASSPNWGSGNTIYF
CDR3nt: TGTGCCAGCAGCCCTAATTGGGGCTCTGGAAACACCATATATTTT

j_gene: TRBJ2-7
d_gene: TRBD2
abundance: NA
v_gene: TRBV7-2
CDR3aa: CASSPGLAVSSYEQYF
CDR3nt: TGTGCCAGCAGCCCGGGACTAGCTGTGAGCTCCTACGAGCAGTACTTC

j_gene: TRBJ2-7
d_gene: TRBD1
abundance: NA
v_gene: TRBV9
CDR3aa: CASNQGAGEQYF
CDR3nt: TGTGCCAGCAATCAGGGGGCCGGGGAGCAGTACTTC

j_gene: TRBJ1-2
d_gene: NA
abundance: NA
v_gene: TRBV12-3/TRBV12-4
CDR3aa: CASSLEGNYGYTF
CDR3nt: TGTGCCAGCAGTTTAGAGGGGAACTATGGCTACACCTTC

j_gene: TRBJ1-3
d_gene: NA
abundance: NA
v_gene: TRBV6-5
CDR3aa: CASSYSGYSGNTIYF
CDR3nt: TGTGCCAGCAGTTACTCAGGGTACTCTGGAAACACCATATATTTT

j_gene: TRBJ2-1
d_gene: NA
abundance: NA
v_gene: TRBV18
CDR3aa: CASSPHSPSSGTYNEQFF
CDR3nt: TGTGCCAGCTCACCACATAGCCCCTCATCAGGGACGTACAATGAGCAGTTCTTC

j_gene: TRBJ2-3
d_gene: NA
abundance: NA
v_gene: TRBV27
CDR3aa: CASRVQGGTDTQYF
CDR3nt: TGTGCCAGCAGGGTCCAGGGGGGGACAGATACGCAGTATTTT

j_gene: TRBJ2-1
d_gene: NA
abundance: NA
v_gene: TRBV28
CDR3aa: CASRQGHHNEQFF
CDR3nt: TGTGCCAGCAGACAAGGACATCACAATGAGCAGTTCTTC

j_gene: TRBJ2-1
d_gene: TRBD2
abundance: NA
v_gene: TRBV7-9
CDR3aa: CAAGGSSYNEQFF
CDR3nt: TGTGCCGCCGGGGGGAGCTCCTACAATGAGCAGTTCTTC

j_gene: TRBJ2-7
d_gene: TRBD2
abundance: NA
v_gene: TRBV29-1
CDR3aa: CSVAGTSGGSYEQYF
CDR3nt: TGCAGCGTTGCAGGAACTAGCGGGGGTTCCTACGAGCAGTACTTC

j_gene: TRBJ2-7
d_gene: TRBD2
abundance: NA
v_gene: TRBV7-9
CDR3aa: CASSRTSGSYEQYF
CDR3nt: TGTGCCAGCAGCAGGACTAGCGGATCCTACGAGCAGTACTTC

j_gene: TRBJ2-2
d_gene: NA
abundance: NA
v_gene: TRBV5-8
CDR3aa: CASSPGLTGELFF
CDR3nt: TGTGCCAGCAGCCCGGGACTCACCGGGGAGCTGTTTTTT

j_gene: TRBJ2-2
d_gene: NA
abundance: few
v_gene: TRBV9
CDR3aa: CASTGLNGELFF
CDR3nt: TGTGCCAGCACGGGGTTGAACGGGGAGCTGTTTTTT

j_gene: TRBJ2-7
d_gene: TRBD2
abundance: NA
v_gene: TRBV6-1
CDR3aa: CASSETSGRDEQYF
CDR3nt: TGTGCCAGCAGTGAAACTAGCGGGAGAGACGAGCAGTACTTC

j_gene: TRBJ1-6
d_gene: TRBD1
abundance: NA
v_gene: TRBV10-3
CDR3aa: CAISDPLDRDRGSPLHF
CDR3nt: TGTGCCATCAGTGATCCTCTGGACCGGGACAGGGGCTCACCCCTCCACTTT

j_gene: TRBJ2-1
d_gene: NA
abundance: NA
v_gene: TRBV11-3
CDR3aa: CASSLFSYNEQFF
CDR3nt: TGTGCCAGCAGCTTATTCTCCTACAATGAGCAGTTCTTC

j_gene: TRBJ1-1
d_gene: TRBD1
abundance: NA
v_gene: TRBV5-1
CDR3aa: CASRGTGNTEAFF
CDR3nt: TGCGCCAGCCGCGGGACAGGGAACACTGAAGCTTTCTTT

j_gene: TRBJ2-3
d_gene: NA
abundance: NA
v_gene: TRBV7-9
CDR3aa: CASSLGGAPDTQYF
CDR3nt: TGTGCCAGCAGCTTAGGGGGGGCCCCAGATACGCAGTATTTT

j_gene: TRBJ1-1
d_gene: NA
abundance: few
v_gene: TRBV29-1
CDR3aa: CSVGWGASTEAFF
CDR3nt: TGCAGCGTTGGTTGGGGGGCGAGCACTGAAGCTTTCTTT

j_gene: TRBJ1-6
d_gene: TRBD1
abundance: few
v_gene: TRBV30
CDR3aa: CAWSADRENSPLHF
CDR3nt: TGTGCCTGGAGCGCGGACAGGGAAAATTCACCCCTCCACTTT

j_gene: TRBJ2-5
d_gene: TRBD2
abundance: NA
v_gene: TRBV30
CDR3aa: CAWGPGGVETQYF
CDR3nt: TGTGCCTGGGGGCCCGGGGGGGTAGAGACCCAGTACTTC

j_gene: TRBJ1-2
d_gene: TRBD1
abundance: NA
v_gene: TRBV6-5
CDR3aa: CATYGTGANYGYTF
CDR3nt: TGTGCCACCTACGGGACAGGGGCTAACTATGGCTACACCTTC

j_gene: TRBJ2-7
d_gene: NA
abundance: NA
v_gene: TRBV11-2
CDR3aa: CASSLEESYEQYF
CDR3nt: TGTGCCAGCAGCTTAGAAGAGTCCTACGAGCAGTACTTC

j_gene: TRBJ2-3
d_gene: TRBD2
abundance: NA
v_gene: TRBV7-3
CDR3aa: CASRSGLAGGPDTQYF
CDR3nt: TGTGCCAGCAGATCCGGACTAGCGGGGGGCCCAGATACGCAGTATTTT

j_gene: TRBJ2-2
d_gene: NA
abundance: NA
v_gene: TRBV7-8
CDR3aa: CASTPPMTGELFF
CDR3nt: TGTGCCAGCACCCCACCTATGACCGGGGAGCTGTTTTTT